This TCR beta chain was profiled in a study of cytomegalovirus exposure and HLA in healthy donors. PCR was performed using 60 Vbeta and 13 Jbeta primers. Measured with immunoSEQ multiplex PCR; TCRdb has only the in-frame clones, and not every one. Counted here are some 94,000 clones, 70% to 80% occurring once; the ten biggest clones make up roughly 3.2%. Regarding this clone: Its matching antigen is unknown.

The CDR3 spans 16 residues. J lost 0 bases, V lost 0 bases, and 3 bases had no gene match. Germline lookup yields CDR1 SGHRS and CDR2 YFSETQ. Findings of the study overall: An analysis was carried out at a later point. It showed that HLA-associated TCR beta chains were more clonally expanded than equally common non-associated chains. The authors enumerated over 150 TCR beta chains as linked to cytomegalovirus. Earlier analysis found most TCR beta V segments productive about 87% or about 30% of the time.

Sample: PBMCs. The chain couples TRBV5-1 to TRBJ1-3, with 7 bases lining up with TRBD1. The sequence was collected from a man aged 40-50 years in good health and CMV-seronegative. The CDR3 protein is CASSLAGGSSGNTIYF. As DNA, the CDR3 is TGCGCCAGCAGCTTGGCAGGGGGAAGCTCTGGAAACACCATATATTTT.